The present entry profiles one TCR beta chain with its context. These data are taken from a study of blood T cell repertoires in COVID-19. Sequencing was performed with immunoSEQ multiplex PCR; in TCRdb, only in-frame clones are kept and a portion is missing. The sample lists about 87,000 clones, over 70% occurring once. This CDR3 comprises 14 residues. The germline gives CDR1 SNHLY, CDR2 FYNNEI. V lost 8 bases, J lost 3 bases, and 8 bases stayed unmatched. This chain links TRBV2 with TRBJ2-3, with 7 positions matching TRBD1. Sequencing was done on a sample of peripheral blood. This TCR derives from a woman aged 55-69 years with acute or convalescent COVID-19. The CDR3 is CASGADRATDTQYF. CDR3 nucleotides: TGTGCCAGCGGGGCCGACAGGGCGACAGATACGCAGTATTTT.